A selection of T cell receptor beta chains follows, all from one sample in a study of blood T cells in healthy people across ages. From the 5' RACE reads, TCRdb called clonotypes with MiXCR, one entry per CDR3 protein. The sample carries over 1,500,000 distinct CDR3 sequences, around 48% recorded once. The source material was blood. Receptors originate from a woman between 40 and 55 years old in good health. Both conserved end residues are part of each CDR3. Each record gives: clone size, J gene, D gene, V gene, CDR3 protein, CDR3 DNA. A D gene is named only where the DNA matches it firmly. Size values are once, few and many counts, or a class for expanded clones, and some rows have none.

size: .; J: TRBJ2-7; D: .; V: TRBV27; CDR3: CASSSRLVSEQYF; DNA: TGTGCCAGCAGTTCCCGACTAGTTTCCGAGCAGTACTTC
size: .; J: TRBJ2-7; D: .; V: TRBV27; CDR3: CASSFLDSTYEQYF; DNA: TGTGCCAGCAGTTTTTTAGACTCTACCTACGAGCAGTACTTC
size: few; J: TRBJ2-2; D: TRBD2; V: TRBV6-5; CDR3: CASSYPTSGATRTGELFF; DNA: TGTGCCAGCAGTTACCCGACTAGCGGGGCCACCAGGACCGGGGAGCTGTTTTTT
size: few; J: TRBJ2-1; D: TRBD2; V: TRBV5-1; CDR3: CASSSGLATYNEQFF; DNA: TGCGCCAGCAGCTCCGGACTAGCGACCTACAATGAGCAGTTCTTC
size: .; J: TRBJ1-1; D: .; V: TRBV7-9; CDR3: CASSLGPSGTEAFF; DNA: TGTGCCAGCAGCTTAGGTCCCTCGGGCACTGAAGCTTTCTTT
size: .; J: TRBJ2-7; D: .; V: TRBV20-1; CDR3: CSARDGAGPTYEQYF; DNA: TGCAGTGCTAGAGATGGGGCAGGGCCAACCTACGAGCAGTACTTC
size: .; J: TRBJ2-1; D: TRBD1; V: TRBV4-3; CDR3: CASSQGLRGGLYNEQFF; DNA: TGCGCCAGCAGCCAAGGATTAAGAGGGGGCCTTTACAATGAGCAGTTCTTC
size: few; J: TRBJ2-7; D: .; V: TRBV5-1; CDR3: CASSRGDTDYEQYF; DNA: TGCGCCAGCAGCAGGGGGGACACTGACTACGAGCAGTACTTC
size: few; J: TRBJ2-7; D: .; V: TRBV27; CDR3: CASSFQLGYEQYF; DNA: TGTGCCAGCAGTTTCCAGCTAGGGTACGAGCAGTACTTC
size: few; J: TRBJ2-3; D: TRBD2; V: TRBV27; CDR3: CASSLLTSGGPTDTQYF; DNA: TGTGCCAGCAGTTTATTAACTAGCGGGGGGCCCACAGATACGCAGTATTTT
size: few; J: TRBJ2-7; D: TRBD1; V: TRBV11-2; CDR3: CASSPRSTGYEQYF; DNA: TGTGCCAGCAGCCCCCGATCGACAGGGTACGAGCAGTACTTC
size: .; J: TRBJ2-3; D: TRBD1; V: TRBV29-1; CDR3: CSVDRGQGGGSTDTQYF; DNA: TGCAGCGTTGATAGAGGACAGGGGGGTGGAAGCACAGATACGCAGTATTTT
size: few; J: TRBJ2-7; D: .; V: TRBV2; CDR3: CASSEMYYEQYF; DNA: TGTGCCAGCAGTGAGATGTACTACGAGCAGTACTTC
size: .; J: TRBJ2-7; D: .; V: TRBV5-1; CDR3: CASSLEQAYNEQYF; DNA: TGCGCCAGCAGCTTGGAACAGGCCTACAATGAGCAGTACTTC
size: few; J: TRBJ2-5; D: TRBD1; V: TRBV12-3/TRBV12-4; CDR3: CASSRTGGEETQYF; DNA: TGTGCCAGCAGTAGGACAGGGGGGGAAGAGACCCAGTACTTC
size: .; J: TRBJ2-1; D: .; V: TRBV20-1; CDR3: CSATGQNNEQFF; DNA: TGCAGTGCTACGGGGCAGAACAATGAGCAGTTCTTC
size: .; J: TRBJ2-7; D: .; V: TRBV7-2; CDR3: CASSRGGAVSSYEQYF; DNA: TGTGCCAGCAGCAGAGGAGGGGCAGTGAGCTCCTACGAGCAGTACTTC
size: .; J: TRBJ1-1; D: .; V: TRBV6-5; CDR3: CASSDGGEVTEAFF; DNA: TGTGCCAGCAGTGACGGGGGTGAGGTAACTGAAGCTTTCTTT
size: .; J: TRBJ2-3; D: .; V: TRBV7-6; CDR3: CASSLDGVGGTDTQYF; DNA: TGTGCCAGCAGCTTAGACGGGGTTGGGGGCACAGATACGCAGTATTTT
size: once; J: TRBJ1-1; D: TRBD1; V: TRBV15; CDR3: CATSGTGTTEAFF; DNA: TGTGCCACCAGCGGGACAGGGACAACTGAAGCTTTCTTT
size: .; J: TRBJ2-7; D: .; V: TRBV7-9; CDR3: CAGSLAFVRDRASYEQYF; DNA: TGTGCCGGCAGCTTAGCGTTTGTGCGGGACAGAGCCTCCTACGAGCAGTACTTC
size: once; J: TRBJ2-5; D: TRBD2; V: TRBV7-2; CDR3: CAGSQRGGVQETQYF; DNA: TGTGCCGGCAGCCAAAGGGGAGGGGTTCAAGAGACCCAGTACTTC
size: few; J: TRBJ2-7; D: .; V: TRBV6-2/TRBV6-3; CDR3: CASTKVASSSEQYF; DNA: TGTGCCAGCACTAAGGTGGCATCCTCATCCGAGCAGTACTTC
size: .; J: TRBJ1-4; D: TRBD1; V: TRBV2; CDR3: CASSPRGQEKLFF; DNA: TGTGCCAGCAGCCCCAGGGGGCAGGAAAAACTGTTTTTT
size: few; J: TRBJ2-3; D: TRBD2; V: TRBV5-1; CDR3: CASSHGLAGTTDTQYF; DNA: TGCGCCAGCAGCCACGGACTAGCGGGGACCACAGATACGCAGTATTTT
size: .; J: TRBJ1-1; D: .; V: TRBV7-2; CDR3: CTSSLELQGRGSLGTEAFF; DNA: TGTACCAGCAGCTTAGAGTTGCAGGGTAGGGGGTCTCTAGGTACTGAAGCTTTCTTT
size: few; J: TRBJ2-7; D: .; V: TRBV28; CDR3: CASSPQGLDSYEQYF; DNA: TGTGCCAGCAGTCCCCAGGGTCTGGACTCCTACGAGCAGTACTTC
size: .; J: TRBJ2-3; D: TRBD2; V: TRBV4-2; CDR3: CASSQDGSGGAGDTQYF; DNA: TGTGCCAGCAGCCAAGATGGTAGCGGGGGGGCGGGAGATACGCAGTATTTT
size: .; J: TRBJ2-7; D: TRBD2; V: TRBV20-1; CDR3: CIAGLAREQYF; DNA: TGCATAGCGGGACTAGCGAGGGAGCAGTACTTC
size: few; J: TRBJ2-4; D: .; V: TRBV11-2; CDR3: CASSSLLRARNIQYF; DNA: TGTGCCAGCAGCTCGCTCCTCCGGGCTAGAAACATTCAGTACTTC
size: few; J: TRBJ2-5; D: .; V: TRBV7-9; CDR3: CAGSGRQETQYF; DNA: TGTGCCGGCTCAGGGAGACAAGAGACCCAGTACTTC
size: .; J: TRBJ2-3; D: TRBD2; V: TRBV6-5; CDR3: CASRPGGDTDTQYF; DNA: TGTGCCAGCAGACCGGGGGGGGACACAGATACGCAGTATTTT
size: few; J: TRBJ2-1; D: .; V: TRBV5-1; CDR3: CASRWGFGNEQFF; DNA: TGCGCCAGCAGGTGGGGGTTTGGAAATGAGCAGTTCTTC